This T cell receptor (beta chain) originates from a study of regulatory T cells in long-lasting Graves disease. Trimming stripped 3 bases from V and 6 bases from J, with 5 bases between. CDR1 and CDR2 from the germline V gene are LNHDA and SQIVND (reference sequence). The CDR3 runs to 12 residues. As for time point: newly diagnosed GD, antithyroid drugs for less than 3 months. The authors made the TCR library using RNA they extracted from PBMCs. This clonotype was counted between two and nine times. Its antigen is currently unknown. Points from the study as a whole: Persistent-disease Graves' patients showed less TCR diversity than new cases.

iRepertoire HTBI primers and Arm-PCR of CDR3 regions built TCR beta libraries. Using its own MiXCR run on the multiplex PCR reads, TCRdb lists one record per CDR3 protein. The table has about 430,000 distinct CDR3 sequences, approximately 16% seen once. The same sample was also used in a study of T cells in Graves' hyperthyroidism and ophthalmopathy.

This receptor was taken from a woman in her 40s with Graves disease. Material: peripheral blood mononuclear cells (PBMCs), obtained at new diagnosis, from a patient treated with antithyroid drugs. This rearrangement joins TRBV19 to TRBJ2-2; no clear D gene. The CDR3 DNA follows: TGTGCCAGTAGTATCGTAGCCGGGGAGCTGTTTTTT. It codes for CASSIVAGELFF. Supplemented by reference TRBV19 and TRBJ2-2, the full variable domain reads DGGITQSPKYLFRKEGQNVTLSCEQNLNHDAMYWYRQDPGQGLRLIYYSQIVNDFQKGDIAEGYSVSREKKESFPLTVTSAQKNPTAFYLCASSIVAGELFFGEGSRLTVL.